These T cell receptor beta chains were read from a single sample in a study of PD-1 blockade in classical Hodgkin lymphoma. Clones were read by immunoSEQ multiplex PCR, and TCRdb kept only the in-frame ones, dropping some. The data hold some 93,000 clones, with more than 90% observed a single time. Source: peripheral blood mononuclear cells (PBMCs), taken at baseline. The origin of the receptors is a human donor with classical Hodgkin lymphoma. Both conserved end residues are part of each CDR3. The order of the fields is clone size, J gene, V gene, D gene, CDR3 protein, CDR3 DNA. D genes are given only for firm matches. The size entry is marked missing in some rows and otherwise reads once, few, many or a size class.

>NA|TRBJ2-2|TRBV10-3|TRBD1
CAISESGQGGTGELFF
TGTGCCATCAGTGAGTCGGGACAGGGGGGCACCGGGGAGCTGTTTTTT
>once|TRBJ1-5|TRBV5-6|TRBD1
CASSFGQDEEPQHF
TGTGCCAGCAGCTTCGGACAGGATGAGGAGCCCCAGCATTTT
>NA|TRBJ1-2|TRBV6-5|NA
CASYSDIYANYGYTF
TGTGCCAGCTACTCGGACATATACGCTAACTATGGCTACACCTTC
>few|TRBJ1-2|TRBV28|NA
CAIYPGPSSGGYTF
TGTGCCATTTACCCGGGCCCCTCCTCGGGTGGCTACACCTTC
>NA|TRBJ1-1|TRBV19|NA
CASSMGMNTEAFF
TGTGCCAGTAGTATGGGGATGAACACTGAAGCTTTCTTT
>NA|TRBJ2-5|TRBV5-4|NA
CASSLGGREETQYF
TGTGCCAGCAGCTTGGGGGGCAGGGAAGAGACCCAGTACTTC
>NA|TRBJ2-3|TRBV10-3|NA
CAISDGGDTQYF
TGTGCCATCAGTGACGGAGGAGATACGCAGTATTTT
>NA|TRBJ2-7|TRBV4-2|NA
CASCWYEQYF
TGTGCCAGCTGCTGGTACGAGCAGTACTTC
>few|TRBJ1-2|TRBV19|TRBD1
CASSILWGTGGNYGYTF
TGTGCCAGTAGTATTTTGTGGGGGACAGGGGGCAACTATGGCTACACCTTC
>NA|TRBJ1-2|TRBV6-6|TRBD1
CASSSPGQGLGYTF
TGTGCCAGCAGCTCGCCGGGACAGGGGTTGGGCTACACCTTC
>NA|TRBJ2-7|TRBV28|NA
CASSFRNGTYEQYF
TGTGCCAGCAGCTTCAGAAACGGAACCTACGAGCAGTACTTC
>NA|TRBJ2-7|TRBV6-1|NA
CATLTSSLFAYEQYF
TGTGCCACCCTCACGTCCTCGCTATTTGCCTACGAGCAGTACTTC
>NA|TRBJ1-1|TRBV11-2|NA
CASSLDLRGGNTEAFF
TGTGCCAGCAGCTTAGATCTTCGGGGAGGAAACACTGAAGCTTTCTTT
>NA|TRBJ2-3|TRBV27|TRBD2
CASSFLLRTSGRLVPQYF
TGTGCCAGCAGTTTTTTACTTAGGACTAGCGGGAGACTAGTGCCGCAGTATTTT
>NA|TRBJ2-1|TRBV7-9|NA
CASSFGASLYNEQFF
TGTGCCAGCAGCTTCGGCGCTTCGCTATACAATGAGCAGTTCTTC
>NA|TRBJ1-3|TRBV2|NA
CASSGGSGNTIYF
TGTGCCAGCAGTGGGGGCTCTGGAAACACCATATATTTT
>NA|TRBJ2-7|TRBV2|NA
CANMAGEGYEQYF
TGTGCAAACATGGCCGGTGAGGGCTACGAGCAGTACTTC
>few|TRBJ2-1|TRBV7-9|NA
CASTPPPRPDEQFF
TGTGCCAGCACCCCTCCGCCACGGCCCGATGAGCAGTTCTTC
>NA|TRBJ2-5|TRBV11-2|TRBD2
CASSLGAGGQETQYF
TGTGCCAGCAGCCTAGGGGCGGGAGGGCAAGAGACCCAGTACTTC
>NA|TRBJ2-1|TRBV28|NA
CASSLWGGSYNEQFF
TGTGCCAGCAGTTTATGGGGGGGCTCCTACAATGAGCAGTTCTTC
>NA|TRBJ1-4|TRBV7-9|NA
CASSLGLGGSNEKLFF
TGTGCCAGCAGCTTAGGTCTGGGGGGATCTAATGAAAAACTGTTTTTT
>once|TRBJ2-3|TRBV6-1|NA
CASSANRQLGVADTQYF
TGTGCCAGCAGTGCAAACCGACAGTTAGGGGTGGCAGATACGCAGTATTTT
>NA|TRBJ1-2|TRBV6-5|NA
CASSFRVGRNYGYTF
TGTGCCAGCAGCTTTCGGGTAGGGAGAAACTATGGCTACACCTTC
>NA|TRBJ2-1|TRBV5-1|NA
CASSLVVLRGYNEQFF
TGCGCCAGCAGCTTAGTGGTCCTTCGGGGCTACAATGAGCAGTTCTTC
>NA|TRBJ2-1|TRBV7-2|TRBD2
CASSPLAGPNNEQFF
TGTGCCAGCAGCCCACTAGCGGGCCCCAACAATGAGCAGTTCTTC
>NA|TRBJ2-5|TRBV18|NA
CASSPAGLQETQYF
TGTGCCAGCTCACCGGCGGGACTGCAAGAGACCCAGTACTTC
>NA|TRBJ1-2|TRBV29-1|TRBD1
CSVEGQGVDGYTF
TGCAGCGTTGAGGGACAGGGGGTTGATGGCTACACCTTC
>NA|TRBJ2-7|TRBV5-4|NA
CASSSQKLYEQYF
TGTGCCAGCAGCTCACAAAAGCTCTACGAGCAGTACTTC
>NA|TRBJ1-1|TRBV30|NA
CAWTQSGTEAFF
TGTGCCTGGACCCAATCGGGGACTGAAGCTTTCTTT
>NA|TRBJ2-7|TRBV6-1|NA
CASTQTTWNEQYF
TGTGCCAGCACCCAGACCACTTGGAACGAGCAGTACTTC
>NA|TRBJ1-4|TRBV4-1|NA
CASSQGGRRATNEKLFF
TGCGCCAGCAGCCAAGGGGGGAGGAGGGCAACTAATGAAAAACTGTTTTTT
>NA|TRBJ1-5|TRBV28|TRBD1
CASSLGTGQPQHF
TGTGCCAGCAGTTTAGGGACAGGTCAGCCCCAGCATTTT
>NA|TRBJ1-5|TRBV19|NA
CASNTGLYSNQPQHF
TGTGCCAGTAATACGGGACTTTATAGCAATCAGCCCCAGCATTTT
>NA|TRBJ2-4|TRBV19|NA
CASSIPLSPDQNIQYF
TGTGCCAGTAGTATCCCCCTATCCCCTGACCAGAACATTCAGTACTTC
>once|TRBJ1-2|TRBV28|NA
CASKTPGGNGYTF
TGTGCCAGCAAGACCCCCGGGGGGAATGGCTACACCTTC
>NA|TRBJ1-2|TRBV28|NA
CASTKLTPTPSNYGYTF
TGTGCCAGCACAAAATTGACACCCACGCCCTCTAACTATGGCTACACCTTC
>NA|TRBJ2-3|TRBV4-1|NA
CASSQDLRTRDTDTQYF
TGCGCCAGCAGCCAAGATTTACGGACACGAGACACAGATACGCAGTATTTT
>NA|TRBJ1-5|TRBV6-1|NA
CASIRNSNQPQHF
TGTGCCAGCATCCGAAATAGCAATCAGCCCCAGCATTTT
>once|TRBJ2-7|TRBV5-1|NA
CASQLRNGAYEQYF
TGCGCCAGCCAACTGAGGAACGGGGCCTACGAGCAGTACTTC
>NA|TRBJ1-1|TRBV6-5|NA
CASSYLGARVTEAFF
TGTGCCAGCAGTTACCTCGGGGCCCGAGTCACTGAAGCTTTCTTT
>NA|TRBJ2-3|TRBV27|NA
CASRLGGQSTDTQYF
TGTGCCAGCCGCCTGGGGGGCCAAAGCACAGATACGCAGTATTTT
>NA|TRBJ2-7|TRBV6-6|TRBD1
CASRDRVYEQYF
TGTGCCAGCCGGGACAGGGTTTACGAGCAGTACTTC
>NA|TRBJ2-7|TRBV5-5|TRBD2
CASSLVSGTYEQYF
TGTGCCAGCAGCTTGGTTAGCGGGACCTACGAGCAGTACTTC
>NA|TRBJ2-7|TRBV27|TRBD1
CASSLGQGNEQYF
TGTGCCAGCAGTTTAGGACAGGGAAACGAGCAGTACTTC
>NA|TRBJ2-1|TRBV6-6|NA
CASSYSETVPYNEQFF
TGTGCCAGCAGTTACTCCGAGACAGTACCATACAATGAGCAGTTCTTC